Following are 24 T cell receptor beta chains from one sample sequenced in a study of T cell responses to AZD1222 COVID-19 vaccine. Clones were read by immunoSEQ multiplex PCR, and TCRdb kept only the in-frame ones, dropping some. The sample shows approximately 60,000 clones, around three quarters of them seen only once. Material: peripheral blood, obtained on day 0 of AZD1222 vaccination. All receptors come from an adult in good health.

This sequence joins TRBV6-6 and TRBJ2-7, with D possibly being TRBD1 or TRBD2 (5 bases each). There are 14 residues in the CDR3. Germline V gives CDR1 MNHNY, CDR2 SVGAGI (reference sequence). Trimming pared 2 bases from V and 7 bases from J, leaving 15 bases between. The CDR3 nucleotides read TGTGCCAGCAGTTACGGAGGCAGGGTAGGTGAGCAGTACTTC. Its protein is CASSYGGRVGEQYF.

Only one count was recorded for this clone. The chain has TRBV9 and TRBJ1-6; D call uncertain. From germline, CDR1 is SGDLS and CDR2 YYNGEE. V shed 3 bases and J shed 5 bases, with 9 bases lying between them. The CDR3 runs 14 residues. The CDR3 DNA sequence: TGTGCCAGCAGCGAGGCCCCGGATAATTCACCCCTCCACTTT. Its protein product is CASSEAPDNSPLHF.

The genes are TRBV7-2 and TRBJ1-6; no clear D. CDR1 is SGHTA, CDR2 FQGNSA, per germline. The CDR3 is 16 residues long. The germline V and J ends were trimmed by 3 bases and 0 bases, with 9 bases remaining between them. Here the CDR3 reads CASSFRASSYNSPLHF. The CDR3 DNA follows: TGTGCCAGCAGCTTTAGGGCGAGCTCCTATAATTCACCCCTCCACTTT. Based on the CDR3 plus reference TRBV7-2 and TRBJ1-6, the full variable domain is GAGVSQSPSNKVTEKGKDVELRCDPISGHTALYWYRQSLGQGLEFLIYFQGNSAPDKSGLPSDRFSAERTGGSVSTLTIQRTQQEDSAVYLCASSFRASSYNSPLHFGNGTRLTVT.

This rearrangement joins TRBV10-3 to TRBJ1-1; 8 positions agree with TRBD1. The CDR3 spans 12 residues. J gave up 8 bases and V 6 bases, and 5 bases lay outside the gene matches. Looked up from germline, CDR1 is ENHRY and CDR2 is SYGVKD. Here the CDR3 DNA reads TGTGCCATCAGCCCGGACAGGGAGGAAGCTTTCTTT. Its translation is CAISPDREEAFF.

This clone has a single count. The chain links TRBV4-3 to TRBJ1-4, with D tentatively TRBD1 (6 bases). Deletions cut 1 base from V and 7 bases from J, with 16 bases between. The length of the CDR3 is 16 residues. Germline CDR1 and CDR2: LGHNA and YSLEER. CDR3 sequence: CASSQGARGRPEKLFF. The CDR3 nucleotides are TGCGCCAGCAGCCAAGGGGCCAGGGGTCGGCCTGAAAAACTGTTTTTT.

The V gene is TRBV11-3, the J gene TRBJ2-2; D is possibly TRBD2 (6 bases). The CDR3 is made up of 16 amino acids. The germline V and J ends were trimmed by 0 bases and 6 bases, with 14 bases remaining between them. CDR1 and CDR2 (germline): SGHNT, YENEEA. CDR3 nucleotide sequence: TGTGCCAGCAGCTTAGAGGAGGGAAGGAGGGCCGGGGAGCTGTTTTTT. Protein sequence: CASSLEEGRRAGELFF.

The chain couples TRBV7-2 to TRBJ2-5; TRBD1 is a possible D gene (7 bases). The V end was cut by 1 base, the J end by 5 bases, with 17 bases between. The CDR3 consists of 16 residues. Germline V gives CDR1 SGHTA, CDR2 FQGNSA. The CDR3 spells CASSLESGGKVETQYF. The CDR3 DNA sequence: TGTGCCAGCAGCTTAGAATCAGGGGGGAAGGTGGAGACCCAGTACTTC.

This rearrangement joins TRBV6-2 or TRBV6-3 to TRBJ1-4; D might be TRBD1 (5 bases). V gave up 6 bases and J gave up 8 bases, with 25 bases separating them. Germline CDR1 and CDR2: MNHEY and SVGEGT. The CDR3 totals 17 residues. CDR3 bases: TGTGCCAGCAGCTCCCATCTCCCCCGGGACTCAAGGGAAAAACTGTTTTTT. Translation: CASSSHLPRDSREKLFF.

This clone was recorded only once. The CDR3 bases are TGCAGTGCTGGTGGCGGCGGGACGAACTATGGCTACACCTTC. It specifies CSAGGGGTNYGYTF. The J gene is TRBJ1-2, the V gene TRBV20-1; D possibly corresponds to TRBD1 (5 bases). CDR1 is DFQATT, CDR2 SNEGSKA, per germline (reference sequence). Between the trimmed V and J ends, which lost 5 bases and 2 bases, there was a span of 15 bases. This CDR3 has 14 residues.

The CDR3 DNA reads TGTGCCAGCAGTGAACAGTATAGCAATCAGCCCCAGCATTTT. Protein: CASSEQYSNQPQHF. The rearrangement links TRBV2 to TRBJ1-5; the D is unclear. The CDR3 spans 14 residues. V dropped 2 bases and J dropped 0 bases, with 5 bases sitting between them. Germline loops: CDR1 SNHLY, CDR2 FYNNEI.

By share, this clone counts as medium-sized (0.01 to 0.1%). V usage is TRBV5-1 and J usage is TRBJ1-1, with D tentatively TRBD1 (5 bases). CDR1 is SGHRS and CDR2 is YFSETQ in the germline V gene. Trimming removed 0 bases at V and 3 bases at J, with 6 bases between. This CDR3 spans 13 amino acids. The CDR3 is CASSLGGDTEAFF. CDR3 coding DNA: TGCGCCAGCAGCTTGGGAGGGGACACTGAAGCTTTCTTT. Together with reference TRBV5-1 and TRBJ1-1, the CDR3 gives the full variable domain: KAGVTQTPRYLIKTRGQQVTLSCSPISGHRSVSWYQQTPGQGLQFLFEYFSETQRNKGNFPGRFSGRQFSNSRSEMNVSTLELGDSALYLCASSLGGDTEAFFGQGTRLTVV.

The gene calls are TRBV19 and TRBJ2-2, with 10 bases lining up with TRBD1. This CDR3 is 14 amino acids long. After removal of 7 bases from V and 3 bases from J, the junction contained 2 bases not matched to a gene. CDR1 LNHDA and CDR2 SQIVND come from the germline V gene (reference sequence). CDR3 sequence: CASTGQGYTGELFF. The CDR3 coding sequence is TGTGCCAGTACGGGACAGGGGTACACCGGGGAGCTGTTTTTT.

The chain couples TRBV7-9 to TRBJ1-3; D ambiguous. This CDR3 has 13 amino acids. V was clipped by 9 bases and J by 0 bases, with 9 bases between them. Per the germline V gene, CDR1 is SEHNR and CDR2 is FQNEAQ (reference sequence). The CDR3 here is CASRKDSGNTIYF. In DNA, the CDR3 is TGTGCCAGTAGGAAGGACTCTGGAAACACCATATATTTT.

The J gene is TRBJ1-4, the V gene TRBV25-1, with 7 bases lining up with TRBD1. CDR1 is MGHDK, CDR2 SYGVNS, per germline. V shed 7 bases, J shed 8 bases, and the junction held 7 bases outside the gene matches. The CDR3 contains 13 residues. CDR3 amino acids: CASTGGIGEKLFF. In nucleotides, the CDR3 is TGTGCCAGCACAGGGGGGATAGGAGAAAAACTGTTTTTT.

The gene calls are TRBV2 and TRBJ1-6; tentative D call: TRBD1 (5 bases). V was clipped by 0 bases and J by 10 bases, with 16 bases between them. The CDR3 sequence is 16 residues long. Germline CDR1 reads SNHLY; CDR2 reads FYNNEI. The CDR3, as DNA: TGTGCCAGCAGTGAAGCAGGCGGGGGATTGGAATCACCCCTCCACTTT. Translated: CASSEAGGGLESPLHF.

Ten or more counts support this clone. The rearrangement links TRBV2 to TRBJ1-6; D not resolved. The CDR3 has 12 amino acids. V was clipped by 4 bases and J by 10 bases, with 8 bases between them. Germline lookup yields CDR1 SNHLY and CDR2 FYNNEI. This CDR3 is CASSAVYSPLHF. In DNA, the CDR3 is TGTGCCAGCAGTGCCGTGTACTCACCCCTCCACTTT.

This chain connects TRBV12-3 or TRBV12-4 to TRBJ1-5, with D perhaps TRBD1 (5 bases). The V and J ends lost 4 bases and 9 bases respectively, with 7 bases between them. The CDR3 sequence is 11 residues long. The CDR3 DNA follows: TGTGCCAGCAGTTGGCAGGGGCCCCAGCATTTT. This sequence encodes CASSWQGPQHF.

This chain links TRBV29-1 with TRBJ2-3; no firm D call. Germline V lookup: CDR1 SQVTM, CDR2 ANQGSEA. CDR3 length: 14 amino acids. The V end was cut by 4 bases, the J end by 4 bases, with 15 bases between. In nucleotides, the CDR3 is TGCAGCGTTGTAGGGCAGGCCCCAGCAGATACGCAGTATTTT. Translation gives CSVVGQAPADTQYF.

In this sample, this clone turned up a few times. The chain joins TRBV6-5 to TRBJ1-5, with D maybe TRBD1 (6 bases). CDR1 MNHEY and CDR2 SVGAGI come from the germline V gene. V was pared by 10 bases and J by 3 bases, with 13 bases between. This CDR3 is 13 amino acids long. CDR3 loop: CATRGDNNQPQHF. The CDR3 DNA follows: TGTGCCACCCGGGGGGACAACAATCAGCCCCAGCATTTT.

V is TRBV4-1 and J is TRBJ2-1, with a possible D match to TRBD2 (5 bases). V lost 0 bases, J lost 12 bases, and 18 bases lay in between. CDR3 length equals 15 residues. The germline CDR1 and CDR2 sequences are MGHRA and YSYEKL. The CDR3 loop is CASSQDNSGNGLQFF. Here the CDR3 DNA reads TGCGCCAGCAGCCAAGATAACTCCGGGAACGGTTTGCAGTTCTTC.

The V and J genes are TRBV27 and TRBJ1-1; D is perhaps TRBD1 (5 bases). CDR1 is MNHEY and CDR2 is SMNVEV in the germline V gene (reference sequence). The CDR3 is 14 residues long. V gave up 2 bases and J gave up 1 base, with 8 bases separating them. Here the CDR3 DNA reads TGTGCCAGCAGTTTACAGGGCAGGAACACTGAAGCTTTCTTT. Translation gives CASSLQGRNTEAFF.

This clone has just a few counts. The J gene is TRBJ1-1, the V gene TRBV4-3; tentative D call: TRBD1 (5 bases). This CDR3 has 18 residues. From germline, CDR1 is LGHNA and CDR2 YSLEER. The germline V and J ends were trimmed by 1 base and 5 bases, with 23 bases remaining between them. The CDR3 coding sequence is TGCGCCAGCAGCCAAGGATCGGGGCTCGTCTTTGGAGAAACTGAAGCTTTCTTT. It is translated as CASSQGSGLVFGETEAFF.

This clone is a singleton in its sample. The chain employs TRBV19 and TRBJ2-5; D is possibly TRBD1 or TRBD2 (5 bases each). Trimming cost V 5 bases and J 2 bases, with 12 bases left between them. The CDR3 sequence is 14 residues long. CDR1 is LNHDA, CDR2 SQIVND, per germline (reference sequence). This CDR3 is CASSGTGSQETQYF. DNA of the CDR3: TGTGCCAGTAGTGGGACGGGGTCACAAGAGACCCAGTACTTC.

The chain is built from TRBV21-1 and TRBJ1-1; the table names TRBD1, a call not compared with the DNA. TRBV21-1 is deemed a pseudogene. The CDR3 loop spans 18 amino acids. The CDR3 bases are TGTGCCAGCAGCAAAGGTGAAAGGGGCGTAAGTACGAACACTGAAGCTTTCTTT. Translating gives CASSKGERGVSTNTEAFF.